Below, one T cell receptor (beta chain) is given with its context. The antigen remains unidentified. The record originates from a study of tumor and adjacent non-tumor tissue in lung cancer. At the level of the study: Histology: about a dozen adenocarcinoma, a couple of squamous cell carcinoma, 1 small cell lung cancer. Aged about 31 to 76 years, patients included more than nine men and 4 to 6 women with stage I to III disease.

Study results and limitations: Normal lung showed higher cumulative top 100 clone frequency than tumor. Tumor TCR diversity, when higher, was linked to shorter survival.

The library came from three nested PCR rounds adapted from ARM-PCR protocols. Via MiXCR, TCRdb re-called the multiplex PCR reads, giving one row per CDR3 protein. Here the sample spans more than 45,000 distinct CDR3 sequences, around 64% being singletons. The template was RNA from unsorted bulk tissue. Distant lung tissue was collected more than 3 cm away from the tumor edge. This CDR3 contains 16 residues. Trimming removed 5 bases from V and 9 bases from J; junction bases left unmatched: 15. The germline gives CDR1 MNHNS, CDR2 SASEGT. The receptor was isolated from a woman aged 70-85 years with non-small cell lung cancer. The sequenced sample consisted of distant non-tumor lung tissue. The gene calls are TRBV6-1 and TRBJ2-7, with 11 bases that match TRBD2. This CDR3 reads CASSYTSGSSLFRQYF. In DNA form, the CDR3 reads TGTGCCAGCAGTTATACTAGCGGGAGTTCACTCTTCAGGCAGTACTTC.